A single sample is the source of the 14 T cell receptor beta chains below, sequenced in a study of cytomegalovirus exposure and HLA in healthy donors (TCRdb year 2017). Library preparation employed the immunoSEQ multiplex PCR assay. The multiplex PCR relied on a mix of 60 forward primers for TCR Vbeta segments and 13 reverse primers for TCR Jbeta segments. Sourced from immuneACCESS, this table was stored by TCRdb with only in-frame sequences that have V and J called. A share of the clones is absent; for the studies checked, an unresolved V gene accounts for under half, and the remainder has no known explanation. The sample table shows roughly 160,000 clones, and about two thirds are seen once. Together, the top ten hold about 2.7% of the sample. Specimen: PBMCs. These receptor sequences come from a woman aged 30 to 39 in good health and CMV-seronegative.

CDR3 nucleotide sequence: TGCGCCAGCAGCCAAGATCTGAGCGGGAGCCTCTCCTACGAGCAGTACTTC. Its translation is CASSQDLSGSLSYEQYF. The chain is built from TRBV4-3 and TRBJ2-7, with TRBD2 matching 8 bases. Trimming cost V 0 bases and J 0 bases; bases outside gene matches: 7. The CDR3 contains 17 residues. From germline, CDR1 is LGHNA and CDR2 YSLEER.

The gene calls are TRBV27 and TRBJ1-2; D unresolved. Germline V gene data show CDR1 as MNHEY and CDR2 as SMNVEV (reference sequence). Trimming removed 2 bases from V and 4 bases from J, with 14 bases in between. This CDR3 spans 15 amino acids. The CDR3 reads CASSLHPRLRYGYTF. As DNA, the CDR3 is TGTGCCAGCAGTTTACATCCCAGGCTCCGCTATGGCTACACCTTC.

In DNA form, the CDR3 reads TGTGCCATCAGTGCGCTGGACAGGGTACACCTCACAGATACGCAGTATTTT. This gives the protein CAISALDRVHLTDTQYF. The chain employs TRBV10-3 and TRBJ2-3; 8 bases map to TRBD1. Germline loops: CDR1 ENHRY, CDR2 SYGVKD. V lost 4 bases, J lost 2 bases, and 11 bases stayed unmatched. The CDR3 extends over 17 amino acids.

The gene calls are TRBV4-2 and TRBJ1-6; possible D gene TRBD1, 5 bases. The germline gives CDR1 LGHNA, CDR2 YNFKEQ. The ends were cut back, 3 bases at V and 10 bases at J, with 16 bases in the middle. This CDR3 comprises 15 residues. The CDR3 is CASSQQESGGSPLHF. The CDR3 region has the DNA TGTGCCAGCAGCCAGCAGGAGTCTGGGGGGTCACCCCTCCACTTT.

The genes are TRBV9 and TRBJ2-3; D gene unclear. The CDR3 contains 12 residues. Germline V gene lookup returns CDR1 SGDLS and CDR2 YYNGEE. V was clipped by 5 bases and J by 2 bases, with 6 bases between them. The CDR3 loop reads CASSAYTDTQYF. CDR3 DNA sequence: TGTGCCAGCAGTGCGTACACAGATACGCAGTATTTT.

This clone was seen once. J is TRBJ2-7 and V is TRBV13; the match to TRBD1 covers 8 bases. The CDR3 loop spans 12 amino acids. Germline V lookup: CDR1 PRHDT, CDR2 FYEKMQ (reference sequence). After removal of 6 bases from V and 5 bases from J, the junction contained 3 bases not matched to a gene. The CDR3 nucleotides are TGTGCCAGCAGAAGGACAGGGAACGAGCAGTACTTC. It is translated as CASRRTGNEQYF.

The chain joins TRBV6-8 to TRBJ1-2; D gene unclear. Germline V lookup: CDR1 MNHGY, CDR2 SAAAGT. Between the trimmed V and J ends, which lost 8 bases and 8 bases, there was a span of 6 bases. This CDR3 comprises 9 residues. The CDR3 region is CASGRGYTF. Here the CDR3 DNA reads TGTGCCAGCGGGAGAGGCTACACCTTC.

The chain recombines TRBV7-9 with TRBJ2-5, with unresolved D. TRBJ2-7 explains the end of the DNA better; the J call may be wrong. This CDR3 spans 12 amino acids. In germline, CDR1 is SEHNR, CDR2 FQNEAQ (reference sequence). The DNA of the CDR3 is TGTGCCAGCAGCTTAGTCGGTTCCGAGCAGTACTTC. Its translation is CASSLVGSEQYF.

This chain uses TRBV27 with TRBJ2-1; the match to TRBD2 covers 8 bases. V shed 6 bases and J 7 bases; nucleotides not matched to a gene: 5. CDR1 and CDR2 from the germline V gene are MNHEY and SMNVEV (reference sequence). This CDR3 region has 13 residues. CDR3 region: CASSTAGGNEQFF. The CDR3 DNA reads as TGTGCCAGCAGCACGGCGGGAGGTAATGAGCAGTTCTTC.

V is TRBV4-3 and J is TRBJ2-5; D remains ambiguous. Per germline, CDR1 LGHNA and CDR2 YSLEER. Trimming took 1 base from V and 0 from J, leaving 6 bases between them. This CDR3 region has 14 residues. The CDR3 loop is CASSQGHNQETQYF. The CDR3 DNA is TGCGCCAGCAGCCAAGGGCACAACCAAGAGACCCAGTACTTC.

The chain combines TRBV10-3 with TRBJ2-3; 11 bases match TRBD2. With 3 bases clipped from V and 3 bases from J, the junction kept 2 bases outside the gene matches. This CDR3 has 15 residues. Germline CDR1 ENHRY, CDR2 SYGVKD. CDR3 sequence: CAISDSGRETDTQYF. Written as DNA, the CDR3 is TGTGCCATCAGTGATAGCGGGAGGGAGACAGATACGCAGTATTTT.

This clone was seen only a few times. The chain combines TRBV11-2 with TRBJ2-7; D gene ambiguous. CDR1 is SGHAT and CDR2 is FQNNGV in the germline V gene. V gave up 3 bases and J gave up 5 bases, with 5 bases separating them. The CDR3 consists of 11 residues. In DNA, the CDR3 is TGTGCCAGCAGCTTTATCCACGAGCAGTACTTC. This sequence encodes CASSFIHEQYF. The full variable domain, in which reference TRBV11-2 and TRBJ2-7 provide the parts outside the CDR3, is EAGVAQSPRYKIIEKRQSVAFWCNPISGHATLYWYQQILGQGPKLLIQFQNNGVVDDSQLPKDRFSAERLKGVDSTLKIQPAKLEDSAVYLCASSFIHEQYFGPGTRLTVT.

The CDR3 is CASIGTGPISGNTIYF. CDR3 sequence (DNA): TGTGCCAGCATTGGGACAGGTCCGATCTCTGGAAACACCATATATTTT. The chain joins TRBV28 to TRBJ1-3, with 8 bases lining up with TRBD1. The J segment lost 0 bases and the V segment lost 7 bases, leaving 8 bases of the junction unmatched. The CDR3 totals 16 residues. Germline V lookup: CDR1 MDHEN, CDR2 SYDVKM.

The chain recombines TRBV27 with TRBJ2-5, with 7 bases aligning to TRBD2. This CDR3 is built from 14 residues. The V gene's germline CDR1 is MNHEY and CDR2 SMNVEV (reference sequence). The ends lost 6 bases at V and 4 bases at J; junction bases unmatched: 8. CDR3 in amino acids: CASRLGLGRETQYF. The CDR3 nucleotides are TGTGCCAGCAGGTTAGGACTAGGAAGAGAGACCCAGTACTTC.